These 6 T cell receptor beta chains share one sample of origin, sequenced in a study of T-cell memory formation after mild COVID-19. MiXCR, run by TCRdb on the 5' RACE reads, gives a single entry per CDR3 protein. The sample shows a few hundred thousand distinct CDR3 sequences, 15% to 20% of them seen only once. The sample comprised PBMCs or a T cell subset sorted from them (not recorded which). Receptors were obtained from a young man who had mild COVID-19 (a few samples of this study predate the infection). Cell type and time point are not known.

The rearrangement links TRBV5-1 to TRBJ1-2, with D possibly TRBD1 on 5 matching bases. CDR1 and CDR2 (germline): SGHRS, YFSETQ. Trimming took 4 bases from V and 7 from J, leaving 14 bases between them. The CDR3 consists of 13 residues. The DNA for the CDR3 is TGCGCCAGCAGCCCACAGGTCTCGAGTGGCTACACCTTC. It specifies CASSPQVSSGYTF.

V and J are TRBV7-8 and TRBJ2-7; no clear D gene. V lost 1 base to trimming and J lost 1 base, with 8 bases between them. This CDR3 has 14 amino acids. Per the germline V gene, CDR1 is SGHVS and CDR2 is FQNEAQ. The CDR3 spells CASSLERQSYEQYF. For the CDR3, the DNA is TGTGCCAGCAGCTTAGAGAGGCAGTCCTACGAGCAGTACTTC. Full variable domain (rest looked up from reference TRBV7-8 and TRBJ2-7): GAGVSQSPRYKVAKRGQDVALRCDPISGHVSLFWYQQALGQGPEFLTYFQNEAQLDKSGLPSDRFFAERPEGSVSTLKIQRTQQEDSAVYLCASSLERQSYEQYFGPGTRLTVT.

The chain uses TRBV29-1 and TRBJ1-2; D is unclear. The CDR3 loop spans 12 amino acids. V was cut by 3 bases and J by 7 bases, with 12 bases left in between. Germline assignment: CDR1 SQVTM and CDR2 ANQGSEA. The CDR3 loop is CSVDKEPVGYTF. The CDR3 DNA sequence: TGCAGCGTTGATAAGGAACCTGTTGGCTACACCTTC.

V usage is TRBV3-1 and J usage is TRBJ2-2, with TRBD1 matching 9 bases. Germline V gene sequence: CDR1 LGHDT, CDR2 YNNKEL (reference sequence). The trim removed 2 bases at V and 9 bases at J, leaving 13 bases unmatched. The CDR3 is 17 amino acids. The CDR3 loop reads CASSQQPGQGRFRELFF. The CDR3, as DNA: TGTGCCAGCAGCCAACAACCGGGACAGGGACGTTTCCGGGAGCTGTTTTTT.

V usage is TRBV5-1 and J usage is TRBJ1-3, with TRBD1 identical over 7 bases. The germline V gene has CDR1 SGHRS and CDR2 YFSETQ. CDR3 length equals 14 residues. The trim removed 4 bases at V and 4 bases at J, leaving 5 bases unmatched. The CDR3 loop reads CASSVTGFGNTIYF. CDR3 DNA: TGCGCCAGCAGCGTGACAGGGTTCGGAAACACCATATATTTT.

The rearrangement uses TRBV5-5 and TRBJ2-1, with D perhaps being TRBD1 or TRBD2 (5 bases each). This CDR3 contains 14 residues. V gave up 8 bases and J gave up 6 bases, with 18 bases separating them. CDR1 and CDR2 from the germline V gene are SGHKS and YYEKEE (reference sequence). The CDR3 is CASLRRDGFNEQFF. In nucleotides, the CDR3 is TGTGCCAGTCTCCGCAGGGACGGGTTCAATGAGCAGTTCTTC.